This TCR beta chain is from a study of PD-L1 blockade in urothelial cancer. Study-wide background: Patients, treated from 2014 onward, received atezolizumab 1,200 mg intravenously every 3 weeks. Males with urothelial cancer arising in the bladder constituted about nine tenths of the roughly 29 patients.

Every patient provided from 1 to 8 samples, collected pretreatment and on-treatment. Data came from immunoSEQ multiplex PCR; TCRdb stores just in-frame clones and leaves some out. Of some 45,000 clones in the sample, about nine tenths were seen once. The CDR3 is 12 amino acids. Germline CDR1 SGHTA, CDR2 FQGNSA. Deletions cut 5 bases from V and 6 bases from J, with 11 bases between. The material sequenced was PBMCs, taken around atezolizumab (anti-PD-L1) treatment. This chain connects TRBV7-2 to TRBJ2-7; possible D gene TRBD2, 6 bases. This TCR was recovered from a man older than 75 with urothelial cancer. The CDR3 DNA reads TGTGCCAGCAGCACGGAGGGCCGCGAGCAGTACTTC. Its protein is CASSTEGREQYF.